One and the same sample provided the 25 T cell receptor beta chains below, sequenced in a study of T cell repertoires in cytomegalovirus infection. TCRdb re-called the reads through MiXCR, storing one row per CDR3 protein. The table includes some 160,000 distinct CDR3 sequences, 17% detected once. Material for sequencing was CD8+ T cells from PBMCs. The receptors were sampled from a human donor in good health (CMV status not recorded). Some clones in this sample may be carry-over from other donors' samples.

In its sample, this clonotype was seen a few times. J is TRBJ2-7 and V is TRBV4-1, with D perhaps matching TRBD2 (5 bases). This CDR3 is 14 amino acids long. The germline V gene has CDR1 MGHRA and CDR2 YSYEKL. Between the trimmed V and J ends, which lost 0 bases and 3 bases, there was a span of 9 bases. CDR3 DNA: TGCGCCAGCAGCCAAGAGCCAGAGGGCTACGAGCAGTACTTC. This encodes CASSQEPEGYEQYF.

The J gene is TRBJ1-4, the V gene TRBV6-5; D remains unclear. Germline-derived CDR1 and CDR2 are MNHEY and SVGAGI. Between the trimmed V and J ends, which lost 2 bases and 5 bases, there was a span of 6 bases. The CDR3 has 13 residues. The CDR3, as DNA: TGTGCCAGCAGTTACAACCAGAATGAAAAACTGTTTTTT. It codes for CASSYNQNEKLFF.

This clonotype was detected a few times. V gene TRBV7-6 combines with J gene TRBJ2-1, with D unresolved. Trimming took off 5 bases at V and 5 bases at J, with 16 bases between the two ends. This CDR3 region has 15 residues. Per germline, CDR1 SGHVS and CDR2 FNYEAQ. Here the CDR3 reads CASSTSYQADNEQFF. The CDR3 coding sequence is TGTGCCAGCAGCACCTCATACCAAGCTGACAATGAGCAGTTCTTC.

The chain carries TRBV2 and TRBJ1-4, with no clear D. Trimming left V 7 bases short and J 0 bases short, with 12 bases between. The CDR3 runs to 15 residues. Germline-derived CDR1 and CDR2 are SNHLY and FYNNEI. This CDR3 reads CASMEEIATNEKLFF. CDR3 coding DNA: TGTGCCAGCATGGAGGAAATTGCAACTAATGAAAAACTGTTTTTT. Drawing the rest from reference TRBV2 and TRBJ1-4, the complete variable domain is EPEVTQTPSHQVTQMGQEVILRCVPISNHLYFYWYRQILGQKVEFLVSFYNNEISEKSEIFDDQFSVERPDGSNFTLKIRSTKLEDSAMYFCASMEEIATNEKLFFGSGTQLSVL.

This clonotype was seen repeatedly, ten times or more. The chain joins TRBV7-2 to TRBJ2-1; TRBD2 matches 7 bases. Germline CDR1 reads SGHTA; CDR2 reads FQGNSA. The CDR3 is 14 residues long. J was trimmed by 3 bases and V by 5 bases; bases with no gene match: 4. Here the CDR3 DNA reads TGTGCCAGCAGCATCCGGGACTACTACAATGAGCAGTTCTTC. This translates into CASSIRDYYNEQFF.

V usage is TRBV11-2 and J usage is TRBJ2-1; tentatively, D is TRBD2 (5 bases). V shed 7 bases and J shed 4 bases, with 17 bases lying between them. CDR1 and CDR2 from the germline V gene are SGHAT and FQNNGV. The CDR3 covers 15 residues. The DNA for the CDR3 is TGTGCCAGCACCTCCACTGAGGGTATATACAATGAGCAGTTCTTC. It specifies CASTSTEGIYNEQFF. The full variable domain, its missing parts supplied by reference TRBV11-2 and TRBJ2-1, is EAGVAQSPRYKIIEKRQSVAFWCNPISGHATLYWYQQILGQGPKLLIQFQNNGVVDDSQLPKDRFSAERLKGVDSTLKIQPAKLEDSAVYLCASTSTEGIYNEQFFGPGTRLTVL.

The chain couples TRBV5-4 to TRBJ1-2; 8 bases agree with TRBD1. Unmatched junction bases numbered 5, after V lost 4 bases and J lost 6 bases. Germline-derived CDR1 and CDR2 are SGHNT and YYREEE (reference sequence). This CDR3 is 13 amino acids long. DNA for the CDR3: TGTGCCAGCAGCGTCCAGGGGGCGGATGGCTACACCTTC. As protein: CASSVQGADGYTF.

This clonotype was counted between two and nine times. The chain joins TRBV28 to TRBJ1-2; D perhaps matches TRBD1 (6 bases). The CDR3 is made up of 13 amino acids. V was clipped by 2 bases and J by 4 bases, with 8 bases between them. Germline V gene lookup returns CDR1 MDHEN and CDR2 SYDVKM. The CDR3 DNA follows: TGTGCCAGCAGTTTAATGGGGGCCTATGGCTACACCTTC. As protein: CASSLMGAYGYTF.

The rearrangement uses TRBV11-2 and TRBJ1-2; 7 bases map to TRBD1. Trimming took 10 bases from V and 6 from J; bases not matched to a gene: 14. Germline CDR1 reads SGHAT; CDR2 reads FQNNGV. This CDR3 contains 14 residues. This CDR3 is CATVGDRANHGYTF. The CDR3, as DNA: TGTGCCACCGTCGGGGACAGAGCAAACCATGGCTACACCTTC. Looking up the rest from reference TRBV11-2 and TRBJ1-2 gives the full variable domain: EAGVAQSPRYKIIEKRQSVAFWCNPISGHATLYWYQQILGQGPKLLIQFQNNGVVDDSQLPKDRFSAERLKGVDSTLKIQPAKLEDSAVYLCATVGDRANHGYTFGSGTRLTVV.

This clonotype came up a few times. The rearrangement links TRBV7-9 to TRBJ2-7, with D possibly matching TRBD1 (6 bases). There are 15 residues in the CDR3. V shed 5 bases and J shed 2 bases, with 16 bases lying between them. The germline V gene has CDR1 SEHNR and CDR2 FQNEAQ (reference sequence). The CDR3 is CASSPRDRLAYEQYF. CDR3 bases: TGTGCCAGCAGCCCCCGTGACAGGCTAGCCTACGAGCAGTACTTC.

The J gene is TRBJ1-5, the V gene TRBV10-3; D remains ambiguous. The CDR3 contains 15 residues. With 5 bases removed from V and 0 bases from J, the gap between germline ends came to 11 bases. In germline, CDR1 is ENHRY, CDR2 SYGVKD. The CDR3 nucleotides are TGTGCCATCAGTCCGGACGTTTATAGCAATCAGCCCCAGCATTTT. Encoded protein: CAISPDVYSNQPQHF.

The chain joins TRBV28 to TRBJ2-3; 7 nucleotides agree with TRBD1. This CDR3 is 18 amino acids long. The V and J ends lost 3 bases and 0 bases, in that order; junction bases with no gene match: 12. The germline gives CDR1 MDHEN, CDR2 SYDVKM. The CDR3 coding sequence is TGTGCCAGCAGTTTTTTGTCTGGGACAGAACCTAGCACAGATACGCAGTATTTT. Its protein is CASSFLSGTEPSTDTQYF.

This clonotype was observed a few times. The chain combines TRBV20-1 with TRBJ2-7; 11 nucleotides agree with TRBD1. The V segment lost 5 bases and the J segment 3 bases; nucleotides outside the gene matches: 15. Germline-derived CDR1 and CDR2 are DFQATT and SNEGSKA (reference sequence). The CDR3 is 17 amino acids. CDR3 region: CSAGGQGEMGPHYEQYF. CDR3 coding DNA: TGCAGTGCTGGGGGACAGGGGGAGATGGGGCCCCACTACGAGCAGTACTTC.

This clonotype was found a few times. This sequence joins TRBV12-3 or TRBV12-4 and TRBJ1-1; weak D call: TRBD1 (5 bases). V dropped 7 bases and J dropped 3 bases, with 9 bases sitting between them. There are 12 residues in the CDR3. CDR3 sequence reads: CASTQGDTEAFF. The CDR3 coding sequence is TGTGCCAGCACCCAGGGAGACACTGAAGCTTTCTTT.

The V gene is TRBV5-4, the J gene TRBJ2-5, with TRBD2 matching over 11 bases. CDR1 and CDR2 from the germline V gene are SGHNT and YYREEE (reference sequence). This CDR3 has 14 amino acids. With 5 bases clipped from V and 3 bases from J, the junction kept 3 bases outside the gene matches. CDR3 in DNA: TGTGCCAGCAGACTACTAGCGGGGGAAGAGACCCAGTACTTC. Translated, it gives CASRLLAGEETQYF.

The chain combines TRBV28 with TRBJ2-3, with D tentatively TRBD2 (5 bases). The CDR3 loop spans 16 amino acids. Per the germline V gene, CDR1 is MDHEN and CDR2 is SYDVKM. V lost 2 bases and J lost 4, with 16 bases in between. The DNA of the CDR3 is TGTGCCAGCAGTTTAACACCCCTTAGCGTGGCAGATACGCAGTATTTT. Translation: CASSLTPLSVADTQYF.

The chain has TRBV2 and TRBJ2-5, with 12 bases lining up with TRBD2. With 4 bases clipped from V and 3 bases from J, the junction kept 0 bases outside the gene matches. This CDR3 has 14 amino acids. CDR1 and CDR2 from the germline V gene are SNHLY and FYNNEI. CDR3 residues: CASSGTSGEETQYF. The DNA of the CDR3 is TGTGCCAGCAGTGGGACTAGCGGGGAAGAGACCCAGTACTTC. The full variable domain, its missing parts supplied by reference TRBV2 and TRBJ2-5, is EPEVTQTPSHQVTQMGQEVILRCVPISNHLYFYWYRQILGQKVEFLVSFYNNEISEKSEIFDDQFSVERPDGSNFTLKIRSTKLEDSAMYFCASSGTSGEETQYFGPGTRLLVL.

Only a few counts were recorded for this clonotype. This sequence joins TRBV6-1 and TRBJ2-6; the D call may be TRBD1 or TRBD2 (5 bases each). Between the trimmed V and J ends, which lost 4 bases and 0 bases, there was a span of 16 bases. CDR1 and CDR2 from the germline V gene are MNHNS and SASEGT. The CDR3 runs to 18 residues. The CDR3 reads CASSVAEEGISGANVLTF. The CDR3 bases are TGTGCCAGCAGTGTCGCAGAAGAGGGGATCTCTGGGGCCAACGTCCTGACTTTC.

This chain links TRBV11-2 with TRBJ1-1, with a weak D call TRBD1 (5 bases). V was trimmed by 7 bases and J by 3 bases, leaving 18 bases between them. The germline gives CDR1 SGHAT, CDR2 FQNNGV. The CDR3 totals 15 residues. Here the CDR3 reads CASNYRGVGHTEAFF. Written as DNA, the CDR3 is TGTGCCAGCAACTATCGGGGCGTTGGGCACACTGAAGCTTTCTTT.

This clonotype was seen only a few times. The chain is built from TRBV4-2 and TRBJ2-5; the match to TRBD2 covers 10 bases. The CDR3 covers 16 residues. The V segment lost 1 base and the J segment 7 bases; nucleotides outside the gene matches: 9. The germline V gene has CDR1 LGHNA and CDR2 YNFKEQ. CDR3 sequence (DNA): TGTGCCAGCAGCCAAGCTAGCGGGGGCAATTCCGGGACCCAGTACTTC. This sequence encodes CASSQASGGNSGTQYF.

V is TRBV7-9 and J is TRBJ2-5; D ambiguous. The CDR3 is made up of 16 amino acids. Germline assignment: CDR1 SEHNR and CDR2 FQNEAQ (reference sequence). Trimming cost V 5 bases and J 0 bases, with 16 bases left between them. CDR3 protein: CASSTDHQVDQETQYF. CDR3 sequence (DNA): TGTGCCAGCAGCACTGACCACCAGGTAGACCAAGAGACCCAGTACTTC.

A few counts support this clonotype. The rearrangement uses TRBV6-2 or TRBV6-3 and TRBJ2-7, with D possibly TRBD1 on 5 matching bases. From germline, CDR1 is MNHEY and CDR2 SVGEGT. V lost 0 bases and J 2 bases, leaving 8 bases between the germline ends. The CDR3 is made up of 14 amino acids. The CDR3 DNA reads as TGTGCCAGCAGTTACTCCGGCAGGGCCTACGAGCAGTACTTC. Translated, it gives CASSYSGRAYEQYF.

This clonotype was picked up a small number of times. The chain is built from TRBV28 and TRBJ2-6; 8 bases are shared with TRBD1. V was clipped by 5 bases and J by 1 base; unmatched bases: 7. In germline, CDR1 is MDHEN, CDR2 SYDVKM. The CDR3 totals 17 residues. The CDR3 reads CASSLDRGLSGANVLTF. CDR3 nucleotide sequence: TGTGCCAGCAGTCTTGACAGGGGCTTGTCTGGGGCCAACGTCCTGACTTTC.

This clonotype was counted only a few times. The CDR3 protein is CASSLVVAFSRGNEQFF. CDR3 sequence (DNA): TGTGCCAGCAGCTTAGTAGTCGCGTTCAGTCGGGGGAATGAGCAGTTCTTC. The chain is built from TRBV7-2 and TRBJ2-1; maybe TRBD2 (6 bases). V was cut by 1 base and J by 7 bases, with 20 bases left in between. This CDR3 is built from 17 residues. CDR1 is SGHTA, CDR2 FQGNSA, per germline.

The table lists this clonotype with a few counts. The DNA for the CDR3 is TGCAGTGCTAGGACAGGCCTTAATGAAAAACTGTTTTTT. Protein: CSARTGLNEKLFF. The rearrangement links TRBV20-1 to TRBJ1-4, with D possibly matching TRBD1 (6 bases). V shed 3 bases and J shed 4 bases, with 9 bases lying between them. Germline values: CDR1 DFQATT, CDR2 SNEGSKA (reference sequence). The CDR3 covers 13 residues.